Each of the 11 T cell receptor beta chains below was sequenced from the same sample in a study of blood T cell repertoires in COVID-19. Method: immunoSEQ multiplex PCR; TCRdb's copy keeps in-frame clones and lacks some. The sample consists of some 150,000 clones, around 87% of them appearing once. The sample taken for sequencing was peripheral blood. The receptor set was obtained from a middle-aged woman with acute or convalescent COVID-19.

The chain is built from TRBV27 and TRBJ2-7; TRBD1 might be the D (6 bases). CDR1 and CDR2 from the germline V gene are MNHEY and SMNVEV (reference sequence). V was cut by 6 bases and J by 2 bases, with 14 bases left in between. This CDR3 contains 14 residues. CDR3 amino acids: CASSRTGTPYEQYF. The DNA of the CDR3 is TGTGCCAGCAGCCGCACCGGGACACCCTACGAGCAGTACTTC.

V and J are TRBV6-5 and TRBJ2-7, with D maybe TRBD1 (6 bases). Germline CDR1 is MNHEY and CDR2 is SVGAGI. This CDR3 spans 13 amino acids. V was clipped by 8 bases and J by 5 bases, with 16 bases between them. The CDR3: CASDDRRSHEQYF. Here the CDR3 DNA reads TGTGCCAGCGATGACAGGAGATCCCACGAGCAGTACTTC.

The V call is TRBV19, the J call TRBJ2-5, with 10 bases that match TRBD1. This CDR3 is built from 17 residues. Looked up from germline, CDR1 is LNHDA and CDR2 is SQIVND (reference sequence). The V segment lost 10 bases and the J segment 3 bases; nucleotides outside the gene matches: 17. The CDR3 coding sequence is TGTGCCACCCAACCTTCGTTCGGGACAGGGGAGGAAGAGACCCAGTACTTC. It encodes CATQPSFGTGEEETQYF.

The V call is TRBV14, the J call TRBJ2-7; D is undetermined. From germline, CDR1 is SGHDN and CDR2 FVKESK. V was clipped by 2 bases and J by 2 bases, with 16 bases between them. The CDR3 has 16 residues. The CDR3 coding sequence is TGTGCCAGCAGCCAACTTGGGCCTTCTTCAGCCTACGAGCAGTACTTC. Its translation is CASSQLGPSSAYEQYF. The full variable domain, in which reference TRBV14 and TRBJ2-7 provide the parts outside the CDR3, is EAGVTQFPSHSVIEKGQTVTLRCDPISGHDNLYWYRRVMGKEIKFLLHFVKESKQDESGMPNNRFLAERTGGTYSTLKVQPAELEDSGVYFCASSQLGPSSAYEQYFGPGTRLTVT.

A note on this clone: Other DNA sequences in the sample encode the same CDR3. The CDR3 region is CASSLGWGDTEAFF. CDR3 in DNA: TGTGCCAGCAGCTTAGGGTGGGGGGACACTGAAGCTTTCTTT. The chain recombines TRBV11-3 with TRBJ1-1, with a possible D match to TRBD1 (5 bases). With 1 base removed from V and 3 bases from J, the gap between germline ends came to 9 bases. Germline CDR1 SGHNT, CDR2 YENEEA. There are 14 residues in the CDR3.

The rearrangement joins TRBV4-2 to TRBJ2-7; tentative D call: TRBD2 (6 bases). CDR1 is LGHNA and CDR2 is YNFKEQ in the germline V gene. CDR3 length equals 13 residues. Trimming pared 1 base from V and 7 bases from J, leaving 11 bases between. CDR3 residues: CASSQAREREQYF. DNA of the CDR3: TGTGCCAGCAGCCAAGCCCGGGAGCGAGAGCAGTACTTC.

Here the CDR3 DNA reads TGTGCCAGCAGCCAAGACGAGGCAGGGATATTTGATTCACCCCTCCACTTT. Residues: CASSQDEAGIFDSPLHF. V usage is TRBV3-1 (or the pseudogene TRBV3-2) and J usage is TRBJ1-6; tentatively, D is TRBD1 (5 bases). Germline CDR1 and CDR2: LGHDT and YNNKEL (reference sequence). The CDR3 length is 17 residues. V lost 0 bases and J 8 bases, leaving 17 bases between the germline ends.

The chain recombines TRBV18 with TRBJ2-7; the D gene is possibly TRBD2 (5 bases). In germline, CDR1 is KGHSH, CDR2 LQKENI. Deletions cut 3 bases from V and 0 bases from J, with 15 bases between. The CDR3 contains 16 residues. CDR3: CASSPPGGGGSYEQYF. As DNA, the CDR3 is TGTGCCAGCTCACCGCCTGGCGGCGGAGGCTCCTACGAGCAGTACTTC.

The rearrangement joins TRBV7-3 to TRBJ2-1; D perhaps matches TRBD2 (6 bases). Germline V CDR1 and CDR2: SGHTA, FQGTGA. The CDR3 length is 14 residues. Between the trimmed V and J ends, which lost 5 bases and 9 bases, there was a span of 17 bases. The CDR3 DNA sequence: TGTGCCAGCAGCCCCCAGGCGGGATTTATTGAGCAGTTCTTC. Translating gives CASSPQAGFIEQFF.

The DNA of the CDR3 is TGTGCCAGCAGCTTCCTAGGACTAGTCAATGAGCAGTTCTTC. Its protein product is CASSFLGLVNEQFF. The chain combines TRBV13 with TRBJ2-1; 7 positions match TRBD2. The V and J ends lost 3 bases and 6 bases, in that order; junction bases with no gene match: 5. The CDR3 has 14 residues. The V gene's germline CDR1 is PRHDT and CDR2 FYEKMQ (reference sequence). The full variable domain, in which reference TRBV13 and TRBJ2-1 provide the parts outside the CDR3, is AAGVIQSPRHLIKEKRETATLKCYPIPRHDTVYWYQQGPGQDPQFLISFYEKMQSDKGSIPDRFSAQQFSDYHSELNMSSLELGDSALYFCASSFLGLVNEQFFGPGTRLTVL.

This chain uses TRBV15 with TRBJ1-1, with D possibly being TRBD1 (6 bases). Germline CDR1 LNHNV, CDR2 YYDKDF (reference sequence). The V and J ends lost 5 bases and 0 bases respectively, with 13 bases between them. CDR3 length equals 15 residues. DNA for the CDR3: TGTGCCACCAGCCCCCGAGGACAGCTGAACACTGAAGCTTTCTTT. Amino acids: CATSPRGQLNTEAFF.